These 3 T cell receptor beta chains were sequenced from one sample in a study of tumor-infiltrating lymphocytes in localized non-small cell lung cancer. Libraries were prepared by immunoSEQ multiplex PCR; TCRdb keeps only in-frame clonotypes and omits some of them. This table has 15,000 to 20,000 clones, roughly 79% appearing once. The sample was lung tumor tissue. Source of these receptors: a human donor with non-small cell lung cancer.

The chain employs TRBV6-1 and TRBJ1-2, with 10 bases lining up with TRBD1. V trimming: 2 bases; J trimming: 1 base; junction bases outside the gene matches: 4. The CDR3 totals 16 residues. CDR1 and CDR2 from the germline V gene are MNHNS and SASEGT. DNA of the CDR3: TGTGCCAGCAGTGAAAGACAGGGGGCTGATAACTATGGCTACACCTTC. As protein: CASSERQGADNYGYTF.

The gene calls are TRBV7-2 and TRBJ1-1, with D possibly TRBD1 on 5 matching bases. Per the germline V gene, CDR1 is SGHTA and CDR2 is FQGNSA. The CDR3 has 15 amino acids. The V gene lost 2 bases and the J gene lost 4 bases, with 14 bases spanning the gap. Here the CDR3 DNA reads TGTGCCAGCAGCTTACTTGGGGGTTCGGTCACTGAAGCTTTCTTT. This encodes CASSLLGGSVTEAFF. The complete variable domain, with remaining parts taken from reference TRBV7-2 and TRBJ1-1, reads GAGVSQSPSNKVTEKGKDVELRCDPISGHTALYWYRQSLGQGLEFLIYFQGNSAPDKSGLPSDRFSAERTGGSVSTLTIQRTQQEDSAVYLCASSLLGGSVTEAFFGQGTRLTVV.

The chain has TRBV28 and TRBJ2-7; D is tentatively TRBD1 or TRBD2 (6 bases each). The germline CDR1 and CDR2 sequences are MDHEN and SYDVKM. This CDR3 comprises 14 residues. V lost 7 bases, J lost 4 bases, and 17 bases lay in between. The CDR3 sequence: CASTTIGGLYEQYF. CDR3 nucleotide sequence: TGTGCCAGCACTACAATTGGGGGGCTATACGAGCAGTACTTC.